This T cell receptor beta chain was identified in a study of graft-versus-host responses after intestinal transplantation. Study background: Recipients had multivisceral, liver-intestinal, or isolated intestinal transplants. Study-level findings and limits: Individuals who had graft-donor T cell macrochimerism had allografts that showed high graft-versus-host to host-versus-graft clonal ratios. Circulating GvH clones peaking coincided with falling HvG clones soon after transplant. GvH clones turned up in recipient marrow; some had shown up first in ileum or blood.

Method: immunoSEQ multiplex PCR; TCRdb's copy keeps in-frame clones and lacks some. The sample shows 75,000 to 100,000 clones, 86% of them seen only once. V shed 6 bases and J shed 6 bases, with 14 bases lying between them. CDR3 length: 13 residues. Germline V gives CDR1 MNHEY, CDR2 SVGAGI. Remarks on this clone: No antigen is known for it.

The sequenced sample was PBMCs, obtained 255 days after intestinal transplant. The clonotype was recovered from a human patient who received an intestinal transplant, so some T cells may come from the graft donor. V gene TRBV6-5 combines with J gene TRBJ1-2; a possible D gene is TRBD1 (5 bases). In DNA form, the CDR3 reads TGTGCCAGCAGCCTCGGGGCGACCAATGGCTACACCTTC. Translated: CASSLGATNGYTF.